This T cell receptor (beta chain) was observed in a study of blood T cell repertoires in COVID-19. Overall study context: PBMCs, B-cell-depleted T cells, or T cells were the source of the cDNA or gDNA that made up the material.

Sequenced by immunoSEQ multiplex PCR; TCRdb stores in-frame clones only, minus some. This sample has fewer than 200,000 clones; under 90% occur once, and the top ten carry less than 7%. The sequenced sample consisted of peripheral blood. This clonotype originated in a man in his sixties with acute or convalescent COVID-19.

Here the CDR3 DNA reads TGTGCCACCAGCAGAGATCGGGCTAGCAGTATAAATGAGCAGTTCTTC. Translated: CATSRDRASSINEQFF. The chain uses TRBV15 and TRBJ2-1; TRBD2 might be the D (5 bases). The germline V gene has CDR1 LNHNV and CDR2 YYDKDF (reference sequence). This CDR3 region has 16 residues. Trimming left V 0 bases short and J 7 bases short, with 16 bases between.